The rows below give T cell receptor beta chains drawn from one sample of a study of T cell responses to AZD1222 COVID-19 vaccine. Generated by immunoSEQ multiplex PCR, the TCRdb table keeps only in-frame clones and is missing some. Of more than 120,000 clones listed, about 86% were seen once; the top ten hold about 5.4%. The material sequenced was peripheral blood, taken 28 days after the second AZD1222 dose. The receptors stem from an adult who received the AZD1222 COVID-19 vaccine. The CDR3 runs from the conserved cysteine through the conserved F or W. The order of the fields is CDR3 length, D gene, J gene, clone size, V gene, CDR3 protein, CDR3 DNA. The D gene is left open where the match is weak. The size of a clone is reported for some rows only, either as once, few or many, or as a class for expanded clones.

13 | NA | TRBJ1-2 | NA | TRBV29-1 | CSVAETGGSGYTF | TGCAGCGTTGCCGAGACAGGAGGGAGCGGCTACACCTTC
14 | NA | TRBJ2-3 | NA | TRBV10-1 | CASSPGQSVDTQYF | TGCGCCAGCAGTCCCGGACAATCCGTAGATACGCAGTATTTT
16 | NA | TRBJ2-2 | NA | TRBV7-9 | CASSSPARGFTGELFF | TGTGCCAGCAGCTCCCCCGCCCGGGGTTTCACCGGGGAGCTGTTTTTT
16 | NA | TRBJ2-7 | NA | TRBV9 | CASSIGQGLTPYEQYF | TGTGCCAGCAGCATCGGACAGGGACTAACCCCCTACGAGCAGTACTTC
16 | TRBD1 | TRBJ2-6 | NA | TRBV19 | CASRGQFGSGANVLTF | TGTGCCAGCAGGGGGCAATTCGGGTCTGGGGCCAACGTCCTGACTTTC
13 | NA | TRBJ1-1 | NA | TRBV12-3/TRBV12-4 | CASRPTMNTEAFF | TGTGCCAGCAGGCCGACAATGAACACTGAAGCTTTCTTT
14 | NA | TRBJ1-4 | few | TRBV7-8 | CASSLGQGSEKLFF | TGTGCCAGCAGCTTAGGCCAGGGGAGTGAAAAACTGTTTTTT
12 | NA | TRBJ1-1 | NA | TRBV29-1 | CSAQAGVTEAFF | TGCAGCGCACAAGCAGGGGTTACTGAAGCTTTCTTT
14 | NA | TRBJ1-5 | NA | TRBV2 | CASRDNLSGQPQHF | TGTGCCAGCAGGGACAACTTAAGTGGTCAGCCCCAGCATTTT
13 | NA | TRBJ1-1 | few | TRBV28 | CATWGVPYTEAFF | TGTGCCACCTGGGGGGTTCCTTACACTGAAGCTTTCTTT
16 | TRBD2 | TRBJ2-3 | NA | TRBV5-1 | CASSPVAGGSTDTQYF | TGCGCCAGCAGCCCTGTCGCGGGGGGGTCCACAGATACGCAGTATTTT
15 | NA | TRBJ1-6 | NA | TRBV5-6 | CASSLYGVGNSPLHF | TGTGCCAGCAGCTTATACGGGGTTGGTAATTCACCCCTCCACTTT
14 | NA | TRBJ2-3 | NA | TRBV27 | CASSLRGFTDTQYF | TGTGCCAGCAGTCTTAGGGGGTTCACAGATACGCAGTATTTT
15 | NA | TRBJ2-3 | few | TRBV5-1 | CASSLQGLATDTQYF | TGCGCCAGCAGCTTACAGGGACTCGCAACAGATACGCAGTATTTT
14 | NA | TRBJ1-5 | NA | TRBV5-1 | CASSLEAGGQPQHF | TGCGCCAGCAGCTTGGAGGCAGGTGGGCAGCCCCAGCATTTT
13 | TRBD1 | TRBJ2-2 | once | TRBV2 | CASGQGNTGELFF | TGTGCCAGCGGACAGGGGAACACCGGGGAGCTGTTTTTT
13 | TRBD2 | TRBJ2-7 | NA | TRBV7-2 | CASSETSAYEQYF | TGTGCCAGCAGCGAGACTAGCGCCTACGAGCAGTACTTC
15 | NA | TRBJ2-6 | once | TRBV27 | CASSLTVSGANVLTF | TGTGCCAGCAGTTTAACAGTATCTGGGGCCAACGTCCTGACTTTC
12 | NA | TRBJ2-2 | NA | TRBV6-5 | CASSYGRGELFF | TGTGCCAGCAGTTACGGGCGCGGGGAGCTGTTTTTT
13 | TRBD2 | TRBJ2-1 | NA | TRBV3-1/TRBV3-2 | CASRTSGDNEQFF | TGTGCCAGCAGGACTAGCGGGGACAATGAGCAGTTCTTC